This is a list of T cell receptor beta chains from one sample in a study of blood T cell repertoires in COVID-19. Method: immunoSEQ multiplex PCR; TCRdb's copy keeps in-frame clones and lacks some. Here the sample spans under 85,000 clones, 70% to 90% being singletons. Sequencing was performed on peripheral blood. The receptors were gathered from a woman older than 75 with active or convalescent COVID-19. CDR3s leave out the opening cysteine and the closing phenylalanine or tryptophan. Fields, in order: CDR3 protein, J gene, V gene, D gene. The D gene is left open where the match is weak.

CDR3aa: ASSPGQGGTEAF
j_gene: TRBJ1-1
v_gene: TRBV19
d_gene: TRBD1

CDR3aa: ASSYASGGYTGELF
j_gene: TRBJ2-2
v_gene: TRBV7-6
d_gene: TRBD2

CDR3aa: ASSSAAVAYNEQF
j_gene: TRBJ2-1
v_gene: TRBV7-8
d_gene: NA

CDR3aa: ASSLGTYNEQF
j_gene: TRBJ2-1
v_gene: TRBV5-1
d_gene: NA

CDR3aa: ASSRRGGKTQY
j_gene: TRBJ2-5
v_gene: TRBV3-1/TRBV3-2
d_gene: TRBD2

CDR3aa: ASSLGGGRVNEQF
j_gene: TRBJ2-1
v_gene: TRBV11-3
d_gene: TRBD2

CDR3aa: ASSFVTVDTQY
j_gene: TRBJ2-3
v_gene: TRBV5-4
d_gene: NA

CDR3aa: ASSQGQGIDTQY
j_gene: TRBJ2-3
v_gene: TRBV4-3
d_gene: NA

CDR3aa: ASSLNSGGEGANVLT
j_gene: TRBJ2-6
v_gene: TRBV18
d_gene: TRBD1

CDR3aa: ASSDGASTEAF
j_gene: TRBJ1-1
v_gene: TRBV6-1
d_gene: NA

CDR3aa: ASSALGAGYNEQF
j_gene: TRBJ2-1
v_gene: TRBV2
d_gene: NA

CDR3aa: ASSLRGPQH
j_gene: TRBJ1-5
v_gene: TRBV12-3/TRBV12-4
d_gene: NA

CDR3aa: ASSLAGGPADTQY
j_gene: TRBJ2-3
v_gene: TRBV18
d_gene: TRBD2

CDR3aa: ASNKGGAGGLTEAF
j_gene: TRBJ1-1
v_gene: TRBV28
d_gene: TRBD1

CDR3aa: ASSATGTGTTEAF
j_gene: TRBJ1-1
v_gene: TRBV3-1/TRBV3-2
d_gene: TRBD1

CDR3aa: ASSQFLGYPDTQY
j_gene: TRBJ2-3
v_gene: TRBV3-1/TRBV3-2
d_gene: NA

CDR3aa: SASSPTGTP
j_gene: TRBJ2-7
v_gene: TRBV20-1
d_gene: TRBD1

CDR3aa: ASSSGTSGRGSNTGELF
j_gene: TRBJ2-2
v_gene: TRBV6-4
d_gene: TRBD2

CDR3aa: ASSYEIGTGGTEAF
j_gene: TRBJ1-1
v_gene: TRBV6-5
d_gene: TRBD1

CDR3aa: ASSLKSSGYT
j_gene: TRBJ1-2
v_gene: TRBV28
d_gene: NA

CDR3aa: ASSQEATGFYGYT
j_gene: TRBJ1-2
v_gene: TRBV3-1/TRBV3-2
d_gene: NA

CDR3aa: ASSSQGARTEAF
j_gene: TRBJ1-1
v_gene: TRBV28
d_gene: TRBD1

CDR3aa: ASSFGGSAF
j_gene: TRBJ1-1
v_gene: TRBV27
d_gene: NA

CDR3aa: ASSLQGRNYGYT
j_gene: TRBJ1-2
v_gene: TRBV28
d_gene: NA

CDR3aa: ASSLEGNRAKNIQY
j_gene: TRBJ2-4
v_gene: TRBV5-4
d_gene: NA

CDR3aa: ASSLSQGLYEQY
j_gene: TRBJ2-7
v_gene: TRBV5-1
d_gene: NA

CDR3aa: ASSQTAGDTDTQY
j_gene: TRBJ2-3
v_gene: TRBV4-2
d_gene: TRBD2

CDR3aa: ASSGLSGNTIY
j_gene: TRBJ1-3
v_gene: TRBV3-1/TRBV3-2
d_gene: NA

CDR3aa: ASSLDRQPQH
j_gene: TRBJ1-5
v_gene: TRBV12-3/TRBV12-4
d_gene: NA

CDR3aa: ATLGRLAGLRNTGELF
j_gene: TRBJ2-2
v_gene: TRBV23-1
d_gene: TRBD2

CDR3aa: ASSLTASTDTQY
j_gene: TRBJ2-3
v_gene: TRBV5-5
d_gene: NA

CDR3aa: ASRQGLIFEQY
j_gene: TRBJ2-7
v_gene: TRBV28
d_gene: NA

CDR3aa: ASSYTGFHEQY
j_gene: TRBJ2-7
v_gene: TRBV27
d_gene: NA

CDR3aa: ATSGQGYWDEQF
j_gene: TRBJ2-1
v_gene: TRBV24-1
d_gene: TRBD1

CDR3aa: ASSFIGLGAEETQY
j_gene: TRBJ2-5
v_gene: TRBV28
d_gene: TRBD2

CDR3aa: ASSWAMGQGAGEQY
j_gene: TRBJ2-7
v_gene: TRBV7-8
d_gene: TRBD1

CDR3aa: ASSVSGSKNIQY
j_gene: TRBJ2-4
v_gene: TRBV9
d_gene: TRBD2

CDR3aa: ASSAQQGGTKNIQY
j_gene: TRBJ2-4
v_gene: TRBV6-1
d_gene: TRBD1

CDR3aa: ASSPAGTGVDGYT
j_gene: TRBJ1-2
v_gene: TRBV10-1
d_gene: TRBD1

CDR3aa: ASTSGTGRSNEQF
j_gene: TRBJ2-1
v_gene: TRBV6-6
d_gene: TRBD1

CDR3aa: ASSSGQHWQPQH
j_gene: TRBJ1-5
v_gene: TRBV5-5
d_gene: NA

CDR3aa: ASSEDGQGGAYGYT
j_gene: TRBJ1-2
v_gene: TRBV6-1
d_gene: NA

CDR3aa: AIRQGFISGANVLT
j_gene: TRBJ2-6
v_gene: TRBV24-1
d_gene: TRBD1